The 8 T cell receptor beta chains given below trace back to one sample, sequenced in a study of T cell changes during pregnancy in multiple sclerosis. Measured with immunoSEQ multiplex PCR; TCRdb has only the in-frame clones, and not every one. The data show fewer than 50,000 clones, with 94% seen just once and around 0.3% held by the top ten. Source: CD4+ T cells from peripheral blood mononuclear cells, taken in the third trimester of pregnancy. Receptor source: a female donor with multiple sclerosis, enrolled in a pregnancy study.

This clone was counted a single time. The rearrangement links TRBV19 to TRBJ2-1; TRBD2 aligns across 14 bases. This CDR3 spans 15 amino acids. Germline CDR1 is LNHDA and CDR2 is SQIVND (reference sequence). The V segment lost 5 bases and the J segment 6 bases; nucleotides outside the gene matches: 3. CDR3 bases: TGTGCCAGTAGTGTGACTAGCGGGAGGGTCAATGAGCAGTTCTTC. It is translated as CASSVTSGRVNEQFF.

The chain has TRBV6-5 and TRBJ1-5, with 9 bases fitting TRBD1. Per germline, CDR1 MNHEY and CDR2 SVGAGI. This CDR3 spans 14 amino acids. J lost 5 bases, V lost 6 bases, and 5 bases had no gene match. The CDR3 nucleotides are TGTGCCAGCAGCTTGGACAGGGGCCATCAGCCCCAGCATTTT. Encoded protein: CASSLDRGHQPQHF.

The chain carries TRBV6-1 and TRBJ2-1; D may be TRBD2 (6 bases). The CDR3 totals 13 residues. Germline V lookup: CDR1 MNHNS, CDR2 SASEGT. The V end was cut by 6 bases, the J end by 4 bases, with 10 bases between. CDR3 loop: CASSPTSYNEQFF. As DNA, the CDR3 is TGTGCCAGCAGCCCGACTAGTTACAATGAGCAGTTCTTC.

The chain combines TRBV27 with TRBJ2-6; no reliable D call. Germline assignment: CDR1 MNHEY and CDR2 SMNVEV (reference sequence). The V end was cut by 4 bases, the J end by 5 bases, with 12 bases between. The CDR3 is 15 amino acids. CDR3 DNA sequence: TGTGCCAGCAGTTCCCCGACAAAAAGGGCCAACGTCCTGACTTTC. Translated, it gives CASSSPTKRANVLTF.

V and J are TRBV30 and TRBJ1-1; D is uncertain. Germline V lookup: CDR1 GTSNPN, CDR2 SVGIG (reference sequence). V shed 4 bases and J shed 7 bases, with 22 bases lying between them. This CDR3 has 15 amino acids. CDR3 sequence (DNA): TGTGCCTGGATTCCCCGGGGTAAGATGGGGAGTGAAGCTTTCTTT. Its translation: CAWIPRGKMGSEAFF.

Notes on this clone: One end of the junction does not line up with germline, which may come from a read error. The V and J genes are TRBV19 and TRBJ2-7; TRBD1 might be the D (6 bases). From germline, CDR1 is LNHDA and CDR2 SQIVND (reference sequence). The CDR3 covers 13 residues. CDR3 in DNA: TGTGCCAGCGGACAGCAATCTACTTACGATCAGTACTTC. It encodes CASGQQSTYDQYF.

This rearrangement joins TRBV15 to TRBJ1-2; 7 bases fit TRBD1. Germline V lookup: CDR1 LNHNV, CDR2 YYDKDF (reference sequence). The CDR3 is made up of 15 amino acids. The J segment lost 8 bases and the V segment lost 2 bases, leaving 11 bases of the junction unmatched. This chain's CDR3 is CATSRTPTGTTGYTF. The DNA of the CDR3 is TGTGCCACCAGCAGAACGCCGACAGGGACGACCGGCTACACCTTC.

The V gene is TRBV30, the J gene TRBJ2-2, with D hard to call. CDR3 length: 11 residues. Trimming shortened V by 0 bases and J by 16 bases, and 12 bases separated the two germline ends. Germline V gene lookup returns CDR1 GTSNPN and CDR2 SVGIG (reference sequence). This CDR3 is CAWSVPQVTFF. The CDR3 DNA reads TGTGCCTGGAGTGTACCTCAGGTTACGTTTTTT. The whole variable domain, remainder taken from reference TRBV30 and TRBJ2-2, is SQTIHQWPATLVQPVGSPLSLECTVEGTSNPNLYWYRQAAGRGLQLLFYSVGIGQISSEVPQNLSASRPQDRQFILSSKKLLLSDSGFYLCAWSVPQVTFFGEGSRLTVL.